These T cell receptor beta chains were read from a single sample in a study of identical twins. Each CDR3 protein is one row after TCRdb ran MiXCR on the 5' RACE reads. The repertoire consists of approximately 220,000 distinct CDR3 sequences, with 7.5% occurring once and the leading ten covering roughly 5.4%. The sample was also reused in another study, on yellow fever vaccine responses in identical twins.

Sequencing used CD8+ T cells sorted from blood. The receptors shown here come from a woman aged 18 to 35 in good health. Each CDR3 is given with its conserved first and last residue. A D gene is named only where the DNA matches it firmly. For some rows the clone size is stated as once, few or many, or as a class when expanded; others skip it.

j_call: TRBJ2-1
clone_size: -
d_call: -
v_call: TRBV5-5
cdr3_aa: CASSLEFRRTEHNEQFF
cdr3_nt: TGTGCCAGCAGCTTGGAGTTTCGCCGGACAGAACACAATGAGCAGTTCTTC

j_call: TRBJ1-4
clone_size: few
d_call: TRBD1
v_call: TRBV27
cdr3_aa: CASSMTGAKTTNEKLFF
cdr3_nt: TGTGCCAGCAGTATGACAGGGGCGAAAACAACTAATGAAAAACTGTTTTTT

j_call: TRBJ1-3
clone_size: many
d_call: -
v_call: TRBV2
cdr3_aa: CASSLTGGNTIYF
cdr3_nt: TGTGCCAGCAGCCTGACAGGAGGAAACACCATATATTTT

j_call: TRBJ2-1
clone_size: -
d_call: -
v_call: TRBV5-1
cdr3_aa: CASSLDADNEGGEDNEQFF
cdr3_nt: TGCGCCAGCAGCTTGGACGCCGATAATGAGGGTGGGGAAGACAATGAGCAGTTCTTC

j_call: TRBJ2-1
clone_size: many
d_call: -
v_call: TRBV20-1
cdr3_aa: CSARGPEYNEQFF
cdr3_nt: TGCAGTGCTAGAGGTCCGGAGTACAATGAGCAGTTCTTC

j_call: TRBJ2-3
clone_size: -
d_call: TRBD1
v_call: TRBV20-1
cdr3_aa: CSANDREQRTDTQYF
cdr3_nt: TGCAGTGCTAACGACAGGGAACAGCGCACAGATACGCAGTATTTT

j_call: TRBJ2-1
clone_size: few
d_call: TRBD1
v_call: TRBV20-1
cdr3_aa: CSAREHPGQSNEQFF
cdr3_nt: TGCAGTGCTAGAGAACATCCGGGACAGAGCAATGAGCAGTTCTTC

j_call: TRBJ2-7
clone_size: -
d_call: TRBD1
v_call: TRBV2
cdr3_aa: CAIIRGRTYEQYF
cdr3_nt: TGTGCCATCATAAGGGGGCGAACCTACGAGCAGTACTTC

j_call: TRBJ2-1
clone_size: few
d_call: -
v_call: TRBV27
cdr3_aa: CASSLSAGDNYNEQFF
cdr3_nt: TGTGCCAGCAGTTTATCGGCAGGAGACAATTACAATGAGCAGTTCTTC

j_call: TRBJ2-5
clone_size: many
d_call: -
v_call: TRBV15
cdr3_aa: CATSRDRGETQYF
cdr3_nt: TGTGCCACCAGCAGAGATCGGGGGGAGACCCAGTACTTC

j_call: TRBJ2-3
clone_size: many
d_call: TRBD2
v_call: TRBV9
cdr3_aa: CASSVGLADGTDTQYF
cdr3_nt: TGTGCCAGCAGCGTAGGACTAGCGGATGGCACAGATACGCAGTATTTT

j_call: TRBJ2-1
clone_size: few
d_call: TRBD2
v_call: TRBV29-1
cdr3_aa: CSVVGTSGSSYNEQFF
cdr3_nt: TGCAGCGTTGTCGGGACTAGCGGGAGCTCCTACAATGAGCAGTTCTTC

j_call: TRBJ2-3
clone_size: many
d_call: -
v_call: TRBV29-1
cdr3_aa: CSVEVPEGGRADTQYF
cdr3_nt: TGCAGCGTTGAAGTACCTGAGGGGGGAAGGGCAGATACGCAGTATTTT

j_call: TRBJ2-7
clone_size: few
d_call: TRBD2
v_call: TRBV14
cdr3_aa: CASSQRGRVEQYF
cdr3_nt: TGTGCCAGCAGTCAGAGAGGGAGGGTCGAGCAGTACTTC